Presented here are 3 T cell receptor beta chains from one specimen sequenced in a study of response to subunit inactivated influenza vaccine. TCRdb re-analysed the RT-PCR reads in MiXCR, keeping a single row per CDR3 protein. Seen here are about half a million distinct CDR3 sequences, 10% to 11% observed once, and the top ten hold approximately 12%. The source material was PBMCs from blood, sampled 40 to 50 days after vaccination. The receptors were gathered from a man between 50 and 59 years old who received an inactivated influenza vaccine.

V and J are TRBV7-9 and TRBJ2-1; D gene uncertain. The CDR3 consists of 12 residues. Between the trimmed V and J ends, which lost 2 bases and 7 bases, there was a span of 6 bases. Germline CDR1 reads SEHNR; CDR2 reads FQNEAQ (reference sequence). For the CDR3, the DNA is TGTGCCAGCAGCTTATCCCGGAATGAGCAGTTCTTC. Encoded protein: CASSLSRNEQFF.

There are a few counts of this clonotype. V usage is TRBV5-1 and J usage is TRBJ2-7; TRBD2 matches at 8 bases. The CDR3 extends over 15 amino acids. J gave up 6 bases and V 9 bases, and 17 bases lay outside the gene matches. In germline, CDR1 is SGHRS, CDR2 YFSETQ. This CDR3 reads CAKPGLAGQGTEQYF. As DNA, the CDR3 is TGCGCCAAGCCGGGCTTAGCGGGGCAAGGGACCGAGCAGTACTTC.

V is TRBV20-1 and J is TRBJ2-1, with D possibly being TRBD2 (6 bases). V was shortened by 0 bases and J by 4 bases, with 13 bases between the two germline ends. The CDR3 has 15 residues. Germline V gene sequence: CDR1 DFQATT, CDR2 SNEGSKA (reference sequence). The CDR3 bases are TGCAGTGCTAGAGATCAAACTAGCAGATACAATGAGCAGTTCTTC. This sequence encodes CSARDQTSRYNEQFF.